The TCR beta chain under discussion was sequenced for a study of blood T cell repertoires in COVID-19. As for the study in general: Italy, Spain and the United States were the sources of the convalescent and acute COVID-19 samples. T cells, B-cell-depleted T cells, or PBMCs provided the cDNA or gDNA that served as material.

Authors' methods: The authors estimated nucleated cell counts from reference gene primer amplification. Assay: immunoSEQ multiplex PCR; the TCRdb copy retains only in-frame clones and omits some. V, J and clone size were drawn from that table, and D and trimming were deduced from the DNA. The sample has fewer than 25,000 clones, roughly nine tenths seen once. The J segment lost 7 bases and the V segment lost 4 bases, leaving 4 bases of the junction unmatched. The CDR3 spans 13 residues. CDR1 SGHRS and CDR2 YFSETQ come from the germline V gene. The chain links TRBV5-1 to TRBJ1-1; 10 bases are shared with TRBD1. Sequencing input: peripheral blood. The clonotype originates from a man aged 65 to 85 with COVID-19, enrolled during active disease. This CDR3 reads CASSPGQGDEAFF. Here the CDR3 DNA reads TGCGCCAGCAGCCCAGGACAGGGGGATGAAGCTTTCTTT.